Presented here are 13 T cell receptor beta chains from one specimen sequenced in a study of T cell repertoires in cytomegalovirus infection (dated by TCRdb to between 2019 and 2020). The reads were generated on an Illumina HiSeq 1500. TCRdb applied fastp at Q25 and MiXCR to the public reads, then kept only in-frame beta chains. Rows matching on CDR3 protein sequence are summarized as one entry with the most common DNA and genes. Here the sample has 570,000 or so distinct CDR3 sequences; around two fifths occur a single time. The top ten clones comprise around 46% of the sample. Antigens of these TCRs are unknown. This specimen's treatment or condition label, interpreted: in vitro stimulation with specific CMV peptide epitopes to enrich CMV-specific T cells. The sequencing here drew on cultured PBMCs, taken from culture after CMV antigen stimulation. Receptors originate from a human donor in good health (CMV status not recorded). Some clones in this sample may be carry-over from other donors' samples.

The chain employs TRBV7-6 and TRBJ1-2, with TRBD1 matching 7 bases. The CDR3 loop spans 12 amino acids. Per the germline V gene, CDR1 is SGHVS and CDR2 is FNYEAQ. V shed 3 bases and J 7 bases; nucleotides not matched to a gene: 2. The CDR3 bases are TGTGCCAGCAGCTTCCCAGGGGGTGGCTACACCTTC. Translated, it gives CASSFPGGGYTF.

V gene TRBV2 combines with J gene TRBJ2-7; D is undetermined. V was trimmed by 2 bases and J by 3 bases, leaving 5 bases between them. The germline CDR1 and CDR2 sequences are SNHLY and FYNNEI. The CDR3 consists of 12 residues. CDR3 nucleotides: TGTGCCAGCAGTGAATACTACTACGAGCAGTACTTC. Translating it yields CASSEYYYEQYF.

This chain uses TRBV27 with TRBJ2-1, with a possible D match to TRBD1 (6 bases). Trimming took 2 bases from V and 2 from J, leaving 10 bases between them. Germline CDR1 is MNHEY and CDR2 is SMNVEV (reference sequence). The CDR3 is 15 amino acids. CDR3 DNA: TGTGCCAGCAGTTTAGACAGGTCCCCCTACAATGAGCAGTTCTTC. Translated: CASSLDRSPYNEQFF.

The V gene is TRBV5-1, the J gene TRBJ2-3, with 7 bases identical to TRBD2. The CDR3 sequence is 16 residues long. Germline CDR1 SGHRS, CDR2 YFSETQ. Germline trimming cut 4 bases from V and 4 bases from J; bases unmatched to any gene: 12. The CDR3 protein is CASSLYSGVVSDTQYF. The CDR3 bases are TGCGCCAGCAGCCTCTACAGCGGGGTTGTCTCAGATACGCAGTATTTT.

This clonotype was counted between two and nine times. The chain combines TRBV7-2 with TRBJ2-7; D ambiguous. CDR1 and CDR2 from the germline V gene are SGHTA and FQGNSA. The V end was cut by 5 bases, the J end by 2 bases, with 16 bases between. The CDR3 has 15 residues. The DNA for the CDR3 is TGTGCCAGCAGCCCAGGTAGGAGCGCCGCCTACGAGCAGTACTTC. It yields the protein CASSPGRSAAYEQYF.

This clonotype came up many times. The V and J genes are TRBV6-6 and TRBJ2-1; 11 nucleotides line up with TRBD1. The CDR3 is 18 residues long. V lost 6 bases, J lost 1 base, and 11 bases stayed unmatched. Germline V CDR1 and CDR2: MNHNY, SVGAGI (reference sequence). CDR3 sequence: CASRTGTGGTSSYNEQFF. For the CDR3, the DNA is TGTGCCAGCAGAACCGGGACAGGGGGTACCTCTTCCTACAATGAGCAGTTCTTC.

The gene calls are TRBV15 and TRBJ1-6; tentatively, D is TRBD1 (6 bases). Germline V CDR1 and CDR2: LNHNV, YYDKDF (reference sequence). V was clipped by 5 bases and J by 10 bases, with 15 bases between them. CDR3 length: 14 amino acids. Here the CDR3 DNA reads TGTGCCACCAGCGACCGACAGGTGGGGTCACCCCTCCACTTT. This translates into CATSDRQVGSPLHF.

This chain connects TRBV20-1 to TRBJ1-6; unclear D gene. CDR3 length equals 12 residues. V was cut by 1 base and J by 7 bases, with 5 bases left in between. Germline V CDR1 and CDR2: DFQATT, SNEGSKA (reference sequence). CDR3 in DNA: TGCAGTGCTAGAGTTAGGAATTCACCCCTCCACTTT. Amino acids: CSARVRNSPLHF.

This chain links TRBV5-1 with TRBJ1-1; 7 bases map to TRBD1. Germline values: CDR1 SGHRS, CDR2 YFSETQ. V was clipped by 4 bases and J by 7 bases; unmatched bases: 10. This CDR3 region has 14 residues. The DNA for the CDR3 is TGCGCCAGCAGCCCCGACAGGGCCTCGCTTGAAGCTTTCTTT. Its protein is CASSPDRASLEAFF.

This clonotype was detected many times. The CDR3 here is CASSFVGTSLFTGELFF. CDR3 sequence (DNA): TGTGCCAGCAGCTTTGTTGGTACTAGCTTATTCACCGGGGAGCTGTTTTTT. This chain joins TRBV7-2 and TRBJ2-2, with D tentatively TRBD2 (6 bases). Germline V lookup: CDR1 SGHTA, CDR2 FQGNSA. The CDR3 spans 17 residues. Trimming stripped 3 bases from V and 4 bases from J, with 18 bases between. The variable domain in full, completed from reference TRBV7-2 and TRBJ2-2, reads GAGVSQSPSNKVTEKGKDVELRCDPISGHTALYWYRQSLGQGLEFLIYFQGNSAPDKSGLPSDRFSAERTGGSVSTLTIQRTQQEDSAVYLCASSFVGTSLFTGELFFGEGSRLTVL.

This clonotype has just a few counts. CDR3 DNA sequence: TGTGCCAGCAGCTTAGACAGGTGGAACACTGAAGCTTTCTTT. It encodes CASSLDRWNTEAFF. This chain connects TRBV11-3 to TRBJ1-1; no firm D call. The CDR3 loop spans 14 amino acids. From germline, CDR1 is SGHNT and CDR2 YENEEA. V shed 0 bases and J shed 1 base, with 6 bases lying between them.

The chain couples TRBV29-1 to TRBJ2-2, with TRBD2 matching 8 bases. CDR1 SQVTM and CDR2 ANQGSEA come from the germline V gene. The junction had 0 bases not matched to a gene; V was cut back by 5 bases and J by 1 base. The CDR3 has 13 amino acids. The CDR3 loop is CSVSGGNTGELFF. For the CDR3, the DNA is TGCAGCGTTAGCGGGGGGAACACCGGGGAGCTGTTTTTT.

The table lists this clonotype with a few counts. V gene TRBV5-1 combines with J gene TRBJ1-1; the D is unclear. The CDR3 runs 13 residues. Germline assignment: CDR1 SGHRS and CDR2 YFSETQ. The V end lost 2 bases, the J end lost 1 base, and 6 bases lay between the germline ends. CDR3 protein: CASSLNANTEAFF. In nucleotides, the CDR3 is TGCGCCAGCAGCTTAAACGCGAACACTGAAGCTTTCTTT.